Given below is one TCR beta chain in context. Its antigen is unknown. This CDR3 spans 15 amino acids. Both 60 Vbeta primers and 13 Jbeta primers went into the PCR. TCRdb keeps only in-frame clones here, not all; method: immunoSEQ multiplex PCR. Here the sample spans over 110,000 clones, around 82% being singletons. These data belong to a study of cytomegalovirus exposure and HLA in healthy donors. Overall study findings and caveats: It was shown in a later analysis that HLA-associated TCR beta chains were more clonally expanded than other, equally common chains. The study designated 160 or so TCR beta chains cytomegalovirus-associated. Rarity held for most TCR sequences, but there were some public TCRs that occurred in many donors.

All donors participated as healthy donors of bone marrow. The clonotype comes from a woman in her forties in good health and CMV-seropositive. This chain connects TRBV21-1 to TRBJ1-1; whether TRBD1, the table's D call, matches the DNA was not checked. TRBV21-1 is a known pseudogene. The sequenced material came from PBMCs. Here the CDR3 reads CASSKGQGALTEAFF. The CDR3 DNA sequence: TGTGCCAGCAGCAAAGGACAGGGGGCGTTGACTGAAGCTTTCTTT.